These 15 T cell receptor beta chains originate from one sample sequenced in a study of siplizumab effects on memory and regulatory T cells. Repertoires were generated with immunoSEQ multiplex PCR, while TCRdb's copy carries only in-frame clones and drops some. The sample holds about 69,000 clones; around nine tenths are singletons and the top ten take about 1.5%. The material sequenced was Tregs sorted from blood. Receptors were obtained from a human donor in good health.

The chain couples TRBV11-3 to TRBJ2-7; 9 nucleotides align to TRBD2. The V gene's germline CDR1 is SGHNT and CDR2 YENEEA. This CDR3 is 15 amino acids long. V was clipped by 3 bases and J by 4 bases; unmatched bases: 7. This chain's CDR3 is CASSFRSSGSYEQYF. The CDR3 DNA sequence: TGTGCCAGCAGCTTTCGGAGTAGCGGGAGTTACGAGCAGTACTTC. Combining the CDR3 with reference TRBV11-3 and TRBJ2-7 gives the whole variable domain EAGVVQSPRYKIIEKKQPVAFWCNPISGHNTLYWYLQNLGQGPELLIRYENEEAVDDSQLPKDRFSAERLKGVDSTLKIQPAELGDSAVYLCASSFRSSGSYEQYFGPGTRLTVT.

The chain links TRBV4-2 to TRBJ2-7, with D tentatively TRBD1 (6 bases). CDR1 and CDR2 from the germline V gene are LGHNA and YNFKEQ. The CDR3 has 15 amino acids. Between the trimmed V and J ends, which lost 0 bases and 2 bases, there was a span of 11 bases. CDR3 region: CASSQEADRPYEQYF. The CDR3 nucleotides read TGTGCCAGCAGCCAAGAAGCGGACAGACCCTACGAGCAGTACTTC.

This chain uses TRBV7-2 with TRBJ1-2; TRBD1 matches at 8 bases. The V segment lost 5 bases and the J segment 1 base; nucleotides outside the gene matches: 12. The CDR3 contains 17 residues. Looked up from germline, CDR1 is SGHTA and CDR2 is FQGNSA. The CDR3 DNA reads as TGTGCCAGCAGCCCCAGGACAGGGAGAAGGTATAACTATGGCTACACCTTC. It translates to CASSPRTGRRYNYGYTF.

This chain uses TRBV19 with TRBJ1-2; the match to TRBD1 covers 11 bases. The junction had 9 bases not matched to a gene; V was cut back by 8 bases and J by 7 bases. Looked up from germline, CDR1 is LNHDA and CDR2 is SQIVND (reference sequence). The CDR3 spans 14 residues. The CDR3 DNA follows: TGTGCCAGTGGGACAGGGGGTTTGTCACCTGGCTACACCTTC. Translated: CASGTGGLSPGYTF.

This chain connects TRBV20-1 to TRBJ2-3; D is perhaps TRBD2 (5 bases). The CDR3 runs to 11 residues. Deletions cut 5 bases from V and 7 bases from J, with 10 bases between. Per the germline V gene, CDR1 is DFQATT and CDR2 is SNEGSKA (reference sequence). For the CDR3, the DNA is TGCAGTGCTCAACCGGGGAATACGCAGTATTTT. This gives the protein CSAQPGNTQYF.

This clone has only one observation. This sequence joins TRBV2 and TRBJ1-4, with unresolved D. CDR3 size: 12 residues. Looked up from germline, CDR1 is SNHLY and CDR2 is FYNNEI. The V gene lost 4 bases and the J gene lost 7 bases, with 7 bases spanning the gap. For the CDR3, the DNA is TGTGCCAGCAGTGGTGGCCCTGAAAAACTGTTTTTT. This gives the protein CASSGGPEKLFF.

The rearrangement links TRBV7-3 to TRBJ2-1; 7 nucleotides align to TRBD2. The V gene's germline CDR1 is SGHTA and CDR2 FQGTGA. This CDR3 comprises 14 residues. The ends lost 5 bases at V and 5 bases at J; junction bases unmatched: 6. In DNA, the CDR3 is TGTGCCAGCAGCCCCCAGGGACTAAACAATGAGCAGTTCTTC. Protein sequence: CASSPQGLNNEQFF.

The gene calls are TRBV6-5 and TRBJ1-5; no definite D call. This CDR3 has 12 residues. Looked up from germline, CDR1 is MNHEY and CDR2 is SVGAGI. Trimming stripped 4 bases from V and 10 bases from J, with 11 bases between. CDR3 nucleotide sequence: TGTGCCAGCAGTTCGGGCAAGGGACCCCAGCATTTT. This sequence encodes CASSSGKGPQHF.

The chain joins TRBV2 to TRBJ2-5; D might be TRBD2 (6 bases). Germline assignment: CDR1 SNHLY and CDR2 FYNNEI. The CDR3 extends over 14 amino acids. The ends were cut back, 6 bases at V and 2 bases at J, with 13 bases in the middle. The CDR3 nucleotides read TGTGCCAGCAGACCCACTCGGGGGCAAGAGACCCAGTACTTC. Translation: CASRPTRGQETQYF.

J is TRBJ2-3 and V is TRBV7-8; a weak D match, TRBD1 (5 bases). This CDR3 spans 13 amino acids. In germline, CDR1 is SGHVS, CDR2 FQNEAQ. Trimming shortened V by 6 bases and J by 2 bases, and 9 bases separated the two germline ends. CDR3 sequence (DNA): TGTGCCAGCAGTTGGGGCTACACAGATACGCAGTATTTT. Residues: CASSWGYTDTQYF.

The chain couples TRBV12-5 to TRBJ2-3; TRBD2 matches 9 bases. The CDR3 spans 16 residues. CDR1 LGHNT and CDR2 FRNRAP come from the germline V gene. The V segment lost 5 bases and the J segment 2 bases; nucleotides outside the gene matches: 8. This CDR3 reads CASGAQLAGPTDTQYF. CDR3 nucleotides: TGTGCTAGTGGTGCTCAACTAGCGGGTCCCACAGATACGCAGTATTTT. Filled out from reference TRBV12-5 and TRBJ2-3, the complete variable domain reads DARVTQTPRHKVTEMGQEVTMRCQPILGHNTVFWYRQTMMQGLELLAYFRNRAPLDDSGMPKDRFSAEMPDATLATLKIQPSEPRDSAVYFCASGAQLAGPTDTQYFGPGTRLTVL.

The gene calls are TRBV5-1 and TRBJ2-3; 15 nucleotides line up with TRBD2. There are 17 residues in the CDR3. V shed 3 bases, J shed 0 bases, and the junction held 2 bases outside the gene matches. Germline assignment: CDR1 SGHRS and CDR2 YFSETQ. Written as DNA, the CDR3 is TGCGCCAGCAGCTGGACTAGCGGGAGGGCAAGCACAGATACGCAGTATTTT. This translates into CASSWTSGRASTDTQYF.

This sequence joins TRBV5-1 and TRBJ2-7, with D possibly TRBD1 on 5 matching bases. Germline lookup yields CDR1 SGHRS and CDR2 YFSETQ. The CDR3 runs 15 residues. The ends were cut back, 4 bases at V and 5 bases at J, with 19 bases in the middle. CDR3: CASSPSRQSWDEQYF. CDR3 in DNA: TGCGCCAGCAGCCCCAGTAGACAGAGTTGGGACGAGCAGTACTTC.

The V call is TRBV19, the J call TRBJ2-5, with a possible D match to TRBD1 (5 bases). CDR1 and CDR2 from the germline V gene are LNHDA and SQIVND (reference sequence). The CDR3 totals 11 residues. Trimming removed 8 bases at V and 2 bases at J, with 6 bases between. In DNA form, the CDR3 reads TGTGCCAGTCAGGGACAAGAGACCCAGTACTTC. It encodes CASQGQETQYF.

The J gene is TRBJ2-7, the V gene TRBV5-6; 12 nucleotides align to TRBD1. CDR1 SGHDT and CDR2 YYEEEE come from the germline V gene. The CDR3 loop spans 17 amino acids. Germline trimming cut 1 base from V and 8 bases from J; bases unmatched to any gene: 13. The CDR3 here is CASSLPGQGAHLRQQYF. CDR3 nucleotides: TGTGCCAGCAGCTTGCCGGGACAGGGGGCGCACCTACGACAGCAGTACTTC. Variable domain in full (rest from reference TRBV5-6 and TRBJ2-7): DAGVTQSPTHLIKTRGQQVTLRCSPKSGHDTVSWYQQALGQGPQFIFQYYEEEERQRGNFPDRFSGHQFPNYSSELNVNALLLGDSALYLCASSLPGQGAHLRQQYFGPGTRLTVT.